The next 29 T cell receptor beta chains were all read from a single sample in a study of blood T cells in healthy people across ages. Through a sample-barcoded 5' primer and a J-beta primer mix, a second PCR was run for roughly 6 to 11 cycles. TCRdb reanalysed the 5' RACE reads using MiXCR and keeps one entry per CDR3 protein. This sample has 600,000 to 1,000,000 distinct CDR3 sequences, with nearly 60% found just once. Sample: blood. The receptors derive from a man aged 25 to 45 in good health.

J is TRBJ1-1 and V is TRBV5-1; a possible D gene is TRBD1 (5 bases). The V end lost 5 bases, the J end lost 5 bases, and 19 bases lay between the germline ends. The CDR3 length is 15 residues. CDR1 is SGHRS and CDR2 is YFSETQ in the germline V gene. CDR3 in amino acids: CASSQLGGEETEAFF. As DNA, the CDR3 is TGCGCCAGCAGTCAACTCGGGGGGGAGGAGACTGAAGCTTTCTTT.

The chain has TRBV7-2 and TRBJ2-6; possibly TRBD1 for D (6 bases). The CDR3 is 15 residues long. V was shortened by 2 bases and J by 2 bases, with 7 bases between the two germline ends. Per the germline V gene, CDR1 is SGHTA and CDR2 is FQGNSA. CDR3 region: CASSLHRAGANVLTF. CDR3 bases: TGTGCCAGCAGCTTACACAGGGCTGGGGCCAACGTCCTGACTTTC.

This chain links TRBV6-6 with TRBJ2-7; TRBD2 might be the D (5 bases). Trimming stripped 7 bases from V and 4 bases from J, with 14 bases between. There are 13 residues in the CDR3. The germline V gene has CDR1 MNHNY and CDR2 SVGAGI (reference sequence). CDR3 sequence: CASNLAGDYEQYF. As DNA, the CDR3 is TGTGCCAGCAACTTGGCCGGGGATTACGAGCAGTACTTC.

This chain links TRBV7-9 with TRBJ2-1; D call uncertain. Germline CDR1 SEHNR, CDR2 FQNEAQ (reference sequence). Between the trimmed V and J ends, which lost 4 bases and 6 bases, there was a span of 7 bases. The length of the CDR3 is 12 residues. CDR3 DNA: TGTGCCAGCAGCTCACATCCCAATGAGCAGTTCTTC. Protein: CASSSHPNEQFF.

This clonotype was seen a single time. The chain has TRBV18 and TRBJ1-2; D unresolved. The germline V and J ends were trimmed by 3 bases and 4 bases, with 15 bases remaining between them. The CDR3 has 15 amino acids. Germline CDR1 KGHSH, CDR2 LQKENI. The chain's CDR3 is CASSPLVGDSYGYTF. The CDR3 bases are TGTGCCAGCTCACCTTTAGTTGGAGACTCCTATGGCTACACCTTC.

In nucleotides, the CDR3 is TGTGCCAGCAGTCAGCAGATGAACACTGAAGCTTTCTTT. It translates to CASSQQMNTEAFF. The V gene is TRBV7-9, the J gene TRBJ1-1; D call uncertain. Germline V lookup: CDR1 SEHNR, CDR2 FQNEAQ (reference sequence). The CDR3 consists of 13 residues. The ends were cut back, 6 bases at V and 0 bases at J, with 8 bases in the middle.

The chain is built from TRBV7-2 and TRBJ2-3; D gene unclear. The CDR3 is 11 residues long. Germline V gene lookup returns CDR1 SGHTA and CDR2 FQGNSA. Trimming shortened V by 5 bases and J by 7 bases, and 7 bases separated the two germline ends. The CDR3 loop reads CASSLKNTQYF. DNA of the CDR3: TGTGCCAGCAGCCTGAAAAATACGCAGTATTTT.

Notes on this clonotype: A much larger clonotype is one base distant, so this may be a read error. This chain connects TRBV6-2 or TRBV6-3 to TRBJ2-7; TRBD2 might be the D (6 bases). This CDR3 is built from 14 residues. V dropped 6 bases and J dropped 0 bases, with 12 bases sitting between them. Germline V gene lookup returns CDR1 MNHEY and CDR2 SVGEGT. The CDR3 sequence: CASRDAGSSYEQYF. The CDR3 DNA is TGTGCCAGCAGGGACGCGGGAAGCTCCTACGAGCAGTACTTC.

This clonotype turned up a few times. The rearrangement uses TRBV27 and TRBJ2-1; D not resolved. The V gene lost 8 bases and the J gene lost 9 bases, with 17 bases spanning the gap. Per the germline V gene, CDR1 is MNHEY and CDR2 is SMNVEV (reference sequence). There are 13 residues in the CDR3. As DNA, the CDR3 is TGTGCCAGCTCCCCCACCGACAACTTTGAGCAGTTCTTC. Translating gives CASSPTDNFEQFF.

Turning to this clonotype: One end of the junction fails to match germline, which may point to a read error. The chain is built from TRBV27 and TRBJ2-1; either TRBD1 or TRBD2 may supply D (5 bases each). The CDR3 covers 17 residues. The germline V gene has CDR1 MNHEY and CDR2 SMNVEV (reference sequence). The CDR3 here is CASRLNQGASSVDEQFF. The CDR3 DNA reads as TGTGCCAGCAGACTCAATCAAGGGGCTAGCAGTGTCGATGAACAGTTCTTC.

This clonotype occurred many times. This chain joins TRBV5-6 and TRBJ2-7; 8 nucleotides match TRBD2. Looked up from germline, CDR1 is SGHDT and CDR2 is YYEEEE. The CDR3 length is 16 residues. V was clipped by 7 bases and J by 1 base; unmatched bases: 13. Written as DNA, the CDR3 is TGTGCCAGCGGAACCTTAGCGGGGAAAATATCCTACGAGCAGTACTTC. Translated, it gives CASGTLAGKISYEQYF.

The chain links TRBV12-3 or TRBV12-4 to TRBJ2-7, with 10 bases matching TRBD2. The CDR3 has 15 residues. The J segment lost 2 bases and the V segment lost 5 bases, leaving 6 bases of the junction unmatched. The CDR3: CASSPQAGGAYEQYF. In DNA, the CDR3 is TGTGCCAGCAGTCCCCAAGCGGGAGGGGCCTACGAGCAGTACTTC.

The chain combines TRBV20-1 with TRBJ2-5, with D perhaps given as TRBD1 or TRBD2 (5 bases each). Germline-derived CDR1 and CDR2 are DFQATT and SNEGSKA (reference sequence). The CDR3 sequence is 12 residues long. V shed 7 bases and J shed 1 base, with 10 bases lying between them. The chain's CDR3 is CSGGATQETQYF. The CDR3 DNA is TGCAGTGGAGGGGCTACCCAAGAGACCCAGTACTTC.

This clonotype was seen a handful of times. The chain links TRBV6-6 to TRBJ1-6, with 7 positions matching TRBD1. There are 16 residues in the CDR3. Germline V gives CDR1 MNHNY, CDR2 SVGAGI (reference sequence). V was pared by 6 bases and J by 5 bases, with 10 bases of the junction left unmatched. The CDR3 DNA sequence: TGTGCCAGCAGAACGACAGGGTCCACCAATAATTCACCCCTCCACTTT. Residues: CASRTTGSTNNSPLHF.

This clonotype was seen more than once but under ten times. This rearrangement joins TRBV7-2 to TRBJ2-3; TRBD2 might be the D (5 bases). The germline CDR1 and CDR2 sequences are SGHTA and FQGNSA. The CDR3 runs to 14 residues. V dropped 5 bases and J dropped 2 bases, with 11 bases sitting between them. This chain's CDR3 is CASSRSVFTDTQYF. The CDR3 nucleotides are TGTGCCAGCAGCCGTAGCGTATTCACAGATACGCAGTATTTT.

This clonotype was counted ten times or more. This chain connects TRBV20-1 to TRBJ2-2, with 11 bases identical to TRBD1. The CDR3 consists of 15 residues. CDR1 DFQATT and CDR2 SNEGSKA come from the germline V gene (reference sequence). Unmatched junction bases numbered 7, after V lost 3 bases and J lost 7 bases. CDR3: CSASMGQGDVGELFF. The CDR3 DNA is TGCAGTGCTAGTATGGGACAGGGGGATGTCGGGGAGCTGTTTTTT.

In its sample, this clonotype was seen a few times. The chain carries TRBV20-1 and TRBJ2-7, with 8 bases that match TRBD2. V gave up 1 base and J gave up 2 bases; unmatched junction bases: 4. In germline, CDR1 is DFQATT, CDR2 SNEGSKA (reference sequence). CDR3 length equals 14 residues. This chain's CDR3 is CSARVAGGAYEQYF. CDR3 nucleotide sequence: TGCAGTGCTAGAGTGGCGGGAGGTGCCTACGAGCAGTACTTC.

With regard to this clonotype: At one of its ends the junction is not consistent with the germline gene, which may arise from a read error. The V and J genes are TRBV6-6 and TRBJ2-4, with D unclear. Germline V gene sequence: CDR1 MNHNY, CDR2 SVGAGI (reference sequence). This CDR3 region has 14 residues. This CDR3 reads CASTQLGPRETQCF. The CDR3, as DNA: TGTGCCAGCACCCAGCTAGGGCCCCGAGAGACCCAGTGCTTC.

In nucleotides, the CDR3 is TGCAGCGCCACGCCGTATACGAACTATGGCTACACCTTC. It specifies CSATPYTNYGYTF. The rearrangement links TRBV29-1 to TRBJ1-2; D ambiguous. The CDR3 contains 13 residues. The germline CDR1 and CDR2 sequences are SQVTM and ANQGSEA. The V end lost 7 bases, the J end lost 2 bases, and 14 bases lay between the germline ends.

The genes are TRBV12-3 or TRBV12-4 and TRBJ1-4; 9 nucleotides line up with TRBD1. After removal of 6 bases from V and 10 bases from J, the junction contained 9 bases not matched to a gene. The CDR3 spans 14 residues. The CDR3 here is CASSRGQGVGKLFF. CDR3 coding DNA: TGTGCCAGCAGCCGGGGACAGGGAGTTGGAAAACTGTTTTTT.

A word on this clonotype: Just one base apart from a much larger clone, this may be a read error. This chain links TRBV6-6 with TRBJ1-6; 9 nucleotides agree with TRBD1. The germline CDR1 and CDR2 sequences are MNHNY and SVGAGI (reference sequence). This CDR3 has 14 amino acids. Unmatched junction bases numbered 6, after V lost 8 bases and J lost 7 bases. CDR3 amino acids: CASRQGVGNSPLHF. Written as DNA, the CDR3 is TGTGCCAGCCGACAGGGGGTGGGAAATTCACCCCTCCACTTT.

The chain links TRBV20-1 to TRBJ2-7; D uncertain. The V gene lost 3 bases and the J gene lost 0 bases, with 15 bases spanning the gap. Germline V gene sequence: CDR1 DFQATT, CDR2 SNEGSKA (reference sequence). The CDR3 loop spans 15 amino acids. CDR3: CSARYDRMSSYEQYF. The CDR3 bases are TGCAGTGCTAGGTACGACCGAATGAGCTCCTACGAGCAGTACTTC.

This clonotype was picked up a small number of times. The chain joins TRBV20-1 to TRBJ1-2; unclear D gene. The V gene lost 6 bases and the J gene lost 0 bases, with 17 bases spanning the gap. Germline V gene data show CDR1 as DFQATT and CDR2 as SNEGSKA (reference sequence). The CDR3 consists of 15 residues. The chain's CDR3 is CSATAFGIANYGYTF. The DNA for the CDR3 is TGCAGTGCCACCGCCTTTGGAATAGCTAACTATGGCTACACCTTC.

The chain carries TRBV3-1 and TRBJ2-5; 9 bases fit TRBD2. V was pared by 2 bases and J by 5 bases, with 9 bases of the junction left unmatched. Germline assignment: CDR1 LGHDT and CDR2 YNNKEL (reference sequence). The CDR3 extends over 16 amino acids. Here the CDR3 DNA reads TGTGCCAGCAGCCAAAGCCTTAGCGGGGGTCGGGAGACCCAGTACTTC. Translating gives CASSQSLSGGRETQYF.

This clonotype appeared a few times. This chain connects TRBV19 to TRBJ2-7, with D possibly TRBD1 on 7 matching bases. The CDR3 loop spans 15 amino acids. From germline, CDR1 is LNHDA and CDR2 SQIVND (reference sequence). Trimming cost V 3 bases and J 2 bases, with 14 bases left between them. CDR3 residues: CASSMRGQTTYEQYF. Here the CDR3 DNA reads TGTGCCAGTAGTATGCGGGGACAGACGACCTACGAGCAGTACTTC.

This chain uses TRBV11-3 with TRBJ2-7; 9 nucleotides match TRBD2. The J call may be wrong; the DNA end is better matched by TRBJ2-5. Germline CDR1 SGHNT, CDR2 YENEEA. CDR3 length: 15 amino acids. For the CDR3, the DNA is TGTGCCAGCAGCTCGAGCGGGGGGTTTGGAGAGACCCAGTACTTC. This encodes CASSSSGGFGETQYF.

V gene TRBV7-9 combines with J gene TRBJ1-2; D might be TRBD1 (6 bases). Germline V CDR1 and CDR2: SEHNR, FQNEAQ (reference sequence). V lost 3 bases and J 0 bases, leaving 14 bases between the germline ends. This CDR3 is 16 amino acids long. DNA for the CDR3: TGTGCCAGCAGCTTTCTGGGGGCCCGCGCTAACTATGGCTACACCTTC. Its protein is CASSFLGARANYGYTF.

Only a few counts were recorded for this clonotype. This sequence joins TRBV7-2 and TRBJ2-3, with TRBD2 matching over 11 bases. CDR1 SGHTA and CDR2 FQGNSA come from the germline V gene. The ends lost 0 bases at V and 5 bases at J; junction bases unmatched: 4. The CDR3 totals 16 residues. DNA for the CDR3: TGTGCCAGCAGCTTAGCGGTAGCGGGGGGGAAAGATACGCAGTATTTT. Its protein is CASSLAVAGGKDTQYF.

V is TRBV4-1 and J is TRBJ2-5; D is perhaps TRBD2 (6 bases). The germline CDR1 and CDR2 sequences are MGHRA and YSYEKL. V lost 3 bases, J lost 10 bases, and 18 bases lay in between. This CDR3 comprises 14 residues. The chain's CDR3 is CASSQAFSARDQYF. DNA for the CDR3: TGCGCCAGCAGCCAGGCCTTTTCGGCGCGGGACCAGTACTTC.